These T cell receptor beta chains were read from a single sample in a study of blood T cell repertoires in COVID-19. Produced via immunoSEQ multiplex PCR; TCRdb's table is partial and in-frame only. The sample carries over 150,000 clones, approximately 80% recorded once. The sample taken for sequencing was peripheral blood. The receptors originated from a woman between 50 and 59 years old with acute or convalescent COVID-19. Both conserved end residues are part of each CDR3. Each record gives: clone size, V gene, J gene, D gene, CDR3 protein, CDR3 DNA. The D gene is left open where the match is weak. Rows may omit the clone size; those that give it use once, few, many or a size class.

-	TRBV9	TRBJ2-7	-	CASSPGIGYEQYF	TGTGCCAGCAGCCCGGGTATCGGTTACGAGCAGTACTTC
-	TRBV24-1	TRBJ2-3	TRBD1	CATSDLGTGGDTQYF	TGTGCCACCAGTGATTTGGGGACAGGGGGAGATACGCAGTATTTT
-	TRBV7-8	TRBJ1-5	-	CASSFGALDSNQPQHF	TGTGCCAGCAGCTTTGGAGCGCTTGACAGCAATCAGCCCCAGCATTTT
-	TRBV5-4	TRBJ2-2	-	CASREGAYTGELFF	TGTGCCAGCAGAGAAGGGGCTTACACCGGGGAGCTGTTTTTT
-	TRBV7-9	TRBJ1-3	-	CASSLALGSSGNTIYF	TGTGCCAGCAGCTTAGCGTTAGGGAGCTCTGGAAACACCATATATTTT
few	TRBV6-6	TRBJ1-5	-	CASSYGPNDQPQHF	TGTGCCAGCAGTTACGGGCCGAACGATCAGCCCCAGCATTTT
few	TRBV30	TRBJ1-2	-	CAWSEAGRGYTF	TGTGCCTGGAGTGAGGCAGGTCGTGGCTACACCTTC
once	TRBV11-2	TRBJ1-2	-	CASSLLGAPGYTF	TGTGCCAGCAGCTTATTGGGGGCTCCAGGCTACACCTTC
-	TRBV11-2	TRBJ1-2	-	CASSLVPVNYGYTF	TGTGCCAGCAGCTTAGTTCCGGTTAACTATGGCTACACCTTC
-	TRBV7-2	TRBJ2-1	-	CASSLIQSSYNEQFF	TGTGCCAGCAGCTTAATACAGAGCTCCTACAATGAGCAGTTCTTC
-	TRBV28	TRBJ2-3	TRBD2	CATLTSGSTDTQYF	TGTGCCACCCTGACTAGCGGGAGCACAGATACGCAGTATTTT
-	TRBV5-5	TRBJ2-5	-	CASSLLDLRGFETQYF	TGTGCCAGCAGCTTGCTTGATTTACGAGGGTTTGAGACCCAGTACTTC
-	TRBV28	TRBJ2-2	TRBD2	CASKLRAGPTGELFF	TGTGCCAGCAAACTACGAGCGGGACCGACCGGGGAGCTGTTTTTT
-	TRBV19	TRBJ1-2	TRBD1	CASSMGQIYGYTF	TGTGCCAGTAGTATGGGACAGATCTATGGCTACACCTTC
once	TRBV19	TRBJ1-1	-	CASSMTALMNTEAFF	TGTGCCAGTAGTATGACAGCCCTCATGAACACTGAAGCTTTCTTT
-	TRBV28	TRBJ2-1	TRBD1	CASTIGTGDYNEQFF	TGTGCCAGCACCATAGGGACAGGTGACTACAATGAGCAGTTCTTC
few	TRBV24-1	TRBJ2-1	TRBD2	CATAPHLGLRNEQFF	TGTGCCACCGCTCCACACCTGGGACTAAGGAATGAGCAGTTCTTC
-	TRBV6-4	TRBJ2-3	TRBD2	CASSSRGGGTDTQYF	TGTGCCAGCAGTTCGAGGGGAGGGGGCACAGATACGCAGTATTTT
-	TRBV19	TRBJ2-1	-	CASSRGTAYNEQFF	TGTGCCAGTAGTAGGGGGACTGCCTACAATGAGCAGTTCTTC
-	TRBV24-1	TRBJ2-6	TRBD1	CATSLTGAPSSGANVLTF	TGTGCCACCAGTTTAACAGGGGCTCCAAGCTCTGGGGCCAACGTCCTGACTTTC
-	TRBV4-2	TRBJ2-7	-	CASSQDDRGAELMYEQYF	TGTGCCAGCAGCCAAGATGATCGGGGGGCCGAGTTGATGTACGAGCAGTACTTC
-	TRBV27	TRBJ2-1	TRBD2	CASSPRTSGNEQFF	TGTGCCAGCAGTCCACGGACTAGCGGAAATGAGCAGTTCTTC
few	TRBV5-1	TRBJ1-1	-	CASSLAPGFKVENTEAFF	TGCGCCAGCAGCTTGGCTCCGGGTTTTAAAGTCGAGAACACTGAAGCTTTCTTT
many	TRBV14	TRBJ2-4	TRBD1	CASSVTGGRRNIQYF	TGTGCCAGCAGCGTAACAGGGGGCCGGAGGAACATTCAGTACTTC
-	TRBV13	TRBJ1-4	-	CASSLAGANEKLFF	TGTGCCAGCAGCTTAGCAGGGGCTAATGAAAAACTGTTTTTT
-	TRBV7-2	TRBJ2-1	-	CASSFLGSAYNEQFF	TGTGCCAGCAGCTTTTTGGGTAGCGCCTACAATGAGCAGTTCTTC
-	TRBV7-2	TRBJ1-2	-	CASSTRTVGDGYTF	TGTGCCAGCAGCACCCGGACAGTCGGGGATGGCTACACCTTC
-	TRBV5-6	TRBJ2-1	TRBD2	CASSLDPTSGGANEQFF	TGTGCCAGCAGCTTGGACCCCACTAGCGGGGGGGCTAATGAGCAGTTCTTC
-	TRBV11-2	TRBJ1-1	-	CASSFGGNTEAFF	TGTGCCAGCAGCTTTGGCGGTAACACTGAAGCTTTCTTT
-	TRBV7-2	TRBJ2-3	-	CASSLHPQGFGTDTQYF	TGTGCCAGCAGCCTCCATCCACAGGGTTTTGGCACAGATACGCAGTATTTT
-	TRBV4-1	TRBJ1-4	TRBD1	CASSLSGTGREKLFF	TGCGCCAGCAGCCTTTCCGGGACAGGGCGTGAAAAACTGTTTTTT
many	TRBV18	TRBJ2-7	-	CASSRRDSPYEQYF	TGTGCCAGCTCCCGGCGGGACAGCCCTTACGAGCAGTACTTC
few	TRBV28	TRBJ2-7	TRBD1	CASRNIPGQGSSYEQYF	TGTGCCAGCAGAAACATACCGGGACAGGGGAGCTCCTACGAGCAGTACTTC
-	TRBV5-4	TRBJ2-3	-	CASSSPRGGWGTDTQYF	TGTGCCAGCAGCTCCCCAAGGGGGGGCTGGGGTACAGATACGCAGTATTTT
-	TRBV5-4	TRBJ1-6	-	CASSPTPGESSPLHF	TGTGCCAGCAGCCCTACCCCCGGGGAAAGTTCACCCCTCCACTTT
few	TRBV6-2/TRBV6-3	TRBJ2-1	TRBD2	CASSSRGSSYNEQFF	TGTGCCAGCAGTTCCCGCGGGAGCTCCTACAATGAGCAGTTCTTC
few	TRBV5-1	TRBJ1-1	-	CASSLDGYKAFF	TGCGCCAGCAGCTTGGACGGTTATAAAGCTTTCTTT
few	TRBV9	TRBJ1-2	-	CASSIRTETNYGYTF	TGTGCCAGCAGCATACGAACAGAGACTAACTATGGCTACACCTTC
-	TRBV19	TRBJ2-3	TRBD1	CASSIDGQGARVVTDTQYF	TGTGCCAGTAGTATAGATGGACAGGGCGCGCGGGTGGTTACAGATACGCAGTATTTT
-	TRBV19	TRBJ2-7	-	CASSISGGPSYEQYF	TGTGCCAGTAGTATATCCGGCGGCCCTTCCTACGAGCAGTACTTC
-	TRBV11-2	TRBJ2-7	-	CASSRQPGSGYEQYF	TGTGCCAGCAGCCGACAGCCGGGTAGCGGTTACGAGCAGTACTTC
-	TRBV4-3	TRBJ2-7	TRBD2	CASSQEYSGAREQYF	TGCGCCAGCAGCCAAGAATACAGCGGGGCCAGGGAGCAGTACTTC
-	TRBV24-1	TRBJ1-5	-	CATSDPSQGPSNQPQHF	TGTGCCACCAGTGACCCCTCCCAGGGGCCTAGCAATCAGCCCCAGCATTTT
-	TRBV7-8	TRBJ2-2	TRBD2	CASSLELAGAPNTGELFF	TGTGCCAGCAGCTTAGAACTAGCGGGAGCACCGAACACCGGGGAGCTGTTTTTT
-	TRBV19	TRBJ1-1	TRBD1	CASSIDVTGGAFF	TGTGCCAGTAGTATAGATGTCACAGGGGGAGCTTTCTTT
-	TRBV2	TRBJ2-7	TRBD2	CATLGRSGDNSYEQYF	TGTGCCACCTTGGGACGTAGCGGGGACAACTCCTACGAGCAGTACTTC
-	TRBV30	TRBJ1-5	-	CAWSGKGLHNQPQHF	TGTGCCTGGAGTGGGAAAGGACTGCACAATCAGCCCCAGCATTTT
-	TRBV18	TRBJ2-7	TRBD2	CASSPLAGTPSSYEQYF	TGTGCCAGCTCCCCCCTAGCGGGGACCCCTAGCTCCTACGAGCAGTACTTC
-	TRBV15	TRBJ2-1	-	CATSRDRGSYNEQFF	TGTGCCACCAGCAGAGATCGAGGGTCCTACAATGAGCAGTTCTTC
-	TRBV12-5	TRBJ2-1	TRBD1	CASGPETGATNEQFF	TGTGCTAGTGGGCCGGAGACAGGGGCCACAAATGAGCAGTTCTTC
once	TRBV19	TRBJ1-1	-	CASSIWTRAFF	TGTGCCAGTAGTATCTGGACAAGGGCTTTCTTT
few	TRBV2	TRBJ1-2	-	CASSLPTGNYGYTF	TGTGCCAGCAGTCTTCCCACAGGCAACTATGGCTACACCTTC
-	TRBV28	TRBJ1-5	-	CASSSSEEPQHF	TGTGCCAGCAGTTCATCGGAGGAGCCCCAGCATTTT
-	TRBV20-1	TRBJ2-7	-	CSASRQDYEQYF	TGCAGTGCTAGTCGACAGGACTACGAGCAGTACTTC
few	TRBV7-2	TRBJ1-5	-	CASSLIRGGQPQHF	TGTGCCAGCAGCTTAATCAGGGGTGGTCAGCCCCAGCATTTT
once	TRBV27	TRBJ1-2	-	CASSPRVPNYGYTF	TGTGCCAGCAGTCCGAGGGTACCTAACTATGGCTACACCTTC
-	TRBV24-1	TRBJ2-7	-	CATSDLKQGTYEQYF	TGTGCCACCAGTGATTTGAAGCAGGGTACCTACGAGCAGTACTTC
once	TRBV19	TRBJ1-1	-	CASTFRGGPTEAFF	TGTGCCAGTACCTTCCGGGGGGGGCCCACTGAAGCTTTCTTT
-	TRBV18	TRBJ1-5	TRBD1	CASSPGGQGGRPQHF	TGTGCCAGCTCACCGGGCGGACAGGGAGGTAGACCCCAGCATTTT